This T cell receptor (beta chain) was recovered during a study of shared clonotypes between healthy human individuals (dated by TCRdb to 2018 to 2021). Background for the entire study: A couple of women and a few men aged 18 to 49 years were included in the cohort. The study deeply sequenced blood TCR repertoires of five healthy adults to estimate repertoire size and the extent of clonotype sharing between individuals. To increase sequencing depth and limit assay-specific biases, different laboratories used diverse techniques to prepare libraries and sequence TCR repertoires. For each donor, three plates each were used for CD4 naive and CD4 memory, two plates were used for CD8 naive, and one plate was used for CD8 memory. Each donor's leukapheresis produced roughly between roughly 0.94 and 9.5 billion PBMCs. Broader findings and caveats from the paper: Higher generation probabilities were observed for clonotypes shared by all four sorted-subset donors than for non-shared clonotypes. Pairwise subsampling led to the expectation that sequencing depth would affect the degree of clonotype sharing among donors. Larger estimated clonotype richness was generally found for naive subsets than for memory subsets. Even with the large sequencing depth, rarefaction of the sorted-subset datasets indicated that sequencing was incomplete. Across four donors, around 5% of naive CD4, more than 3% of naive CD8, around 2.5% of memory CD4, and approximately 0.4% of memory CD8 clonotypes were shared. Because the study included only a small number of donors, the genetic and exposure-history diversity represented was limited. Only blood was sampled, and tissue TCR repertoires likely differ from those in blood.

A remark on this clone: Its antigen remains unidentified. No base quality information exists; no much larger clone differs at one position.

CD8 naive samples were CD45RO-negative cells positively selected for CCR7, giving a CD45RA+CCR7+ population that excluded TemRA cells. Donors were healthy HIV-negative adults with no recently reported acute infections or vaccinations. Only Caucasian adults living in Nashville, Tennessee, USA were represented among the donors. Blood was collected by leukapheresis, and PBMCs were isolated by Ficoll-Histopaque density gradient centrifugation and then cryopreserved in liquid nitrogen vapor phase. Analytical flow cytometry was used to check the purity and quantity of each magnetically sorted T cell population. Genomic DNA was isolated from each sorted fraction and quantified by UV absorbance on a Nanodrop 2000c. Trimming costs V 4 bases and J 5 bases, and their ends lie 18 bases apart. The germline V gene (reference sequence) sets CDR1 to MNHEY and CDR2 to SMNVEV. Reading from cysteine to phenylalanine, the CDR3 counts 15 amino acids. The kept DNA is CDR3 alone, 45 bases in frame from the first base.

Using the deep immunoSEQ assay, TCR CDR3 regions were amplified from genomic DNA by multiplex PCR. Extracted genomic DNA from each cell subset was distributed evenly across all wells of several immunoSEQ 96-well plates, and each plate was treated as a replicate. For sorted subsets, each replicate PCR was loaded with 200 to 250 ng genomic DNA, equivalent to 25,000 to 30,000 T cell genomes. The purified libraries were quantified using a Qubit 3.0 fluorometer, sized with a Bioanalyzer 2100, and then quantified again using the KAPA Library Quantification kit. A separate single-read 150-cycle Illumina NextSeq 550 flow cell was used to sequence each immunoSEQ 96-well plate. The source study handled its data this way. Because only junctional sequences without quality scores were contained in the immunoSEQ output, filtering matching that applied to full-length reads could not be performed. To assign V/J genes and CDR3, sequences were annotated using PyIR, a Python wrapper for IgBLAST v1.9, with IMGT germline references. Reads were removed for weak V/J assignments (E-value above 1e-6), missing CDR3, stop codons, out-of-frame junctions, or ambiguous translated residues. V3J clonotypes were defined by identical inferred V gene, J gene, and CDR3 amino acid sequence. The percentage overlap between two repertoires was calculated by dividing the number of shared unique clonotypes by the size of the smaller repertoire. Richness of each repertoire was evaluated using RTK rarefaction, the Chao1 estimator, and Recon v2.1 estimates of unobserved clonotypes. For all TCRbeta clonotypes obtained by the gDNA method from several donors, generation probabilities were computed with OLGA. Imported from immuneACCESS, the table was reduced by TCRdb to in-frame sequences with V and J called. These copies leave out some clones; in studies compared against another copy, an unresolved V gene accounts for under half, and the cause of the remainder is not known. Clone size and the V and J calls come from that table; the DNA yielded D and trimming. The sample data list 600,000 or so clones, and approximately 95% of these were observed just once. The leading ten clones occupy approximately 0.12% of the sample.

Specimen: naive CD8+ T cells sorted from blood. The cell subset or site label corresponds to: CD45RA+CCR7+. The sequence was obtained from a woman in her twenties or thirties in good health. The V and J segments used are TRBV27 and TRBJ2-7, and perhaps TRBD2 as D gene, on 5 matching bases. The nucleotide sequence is TGTGCCAGCAGTTCCGGACTCCGGGCCCTCGACGAGCAGTACTTC. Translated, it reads CASSSGLRALDEQYF.